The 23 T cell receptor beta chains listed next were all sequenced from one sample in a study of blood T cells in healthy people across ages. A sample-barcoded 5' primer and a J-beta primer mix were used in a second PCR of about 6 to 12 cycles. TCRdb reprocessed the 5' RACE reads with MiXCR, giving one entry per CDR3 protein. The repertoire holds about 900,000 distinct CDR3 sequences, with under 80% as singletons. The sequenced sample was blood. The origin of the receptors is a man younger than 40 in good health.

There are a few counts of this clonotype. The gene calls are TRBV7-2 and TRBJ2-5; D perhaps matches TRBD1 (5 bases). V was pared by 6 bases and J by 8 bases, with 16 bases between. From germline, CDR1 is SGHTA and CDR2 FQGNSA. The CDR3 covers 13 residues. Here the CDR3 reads CASRRQSRETQYF. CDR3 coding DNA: TGTGCCAGCAGAAGACAGAGCAGAGAAACCCAGTACTTC.

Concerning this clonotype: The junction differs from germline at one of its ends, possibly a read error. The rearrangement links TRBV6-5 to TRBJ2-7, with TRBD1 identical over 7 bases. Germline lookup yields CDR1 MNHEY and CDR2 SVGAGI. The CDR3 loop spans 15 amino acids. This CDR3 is CASSYIRGTDYGQYF. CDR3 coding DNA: TGTGCCAGCAGTTACATTAGGGGGACAGACTACGGGCAGTACTTC.

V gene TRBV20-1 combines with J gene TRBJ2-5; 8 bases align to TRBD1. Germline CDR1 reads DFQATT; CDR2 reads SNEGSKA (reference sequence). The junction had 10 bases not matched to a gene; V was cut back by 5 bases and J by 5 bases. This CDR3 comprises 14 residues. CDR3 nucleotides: TGCAGTGCTCTGACCGACAGGGGAATGGAGACCCAGTACTTC. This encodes CSALTDRGMETQYF.

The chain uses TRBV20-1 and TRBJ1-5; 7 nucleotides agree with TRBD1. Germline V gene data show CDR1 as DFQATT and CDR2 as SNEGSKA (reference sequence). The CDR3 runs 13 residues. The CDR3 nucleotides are TGCAGCTTCGGGACAGCAGACAATCAGCCCCAGCATTTT. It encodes CSFGTADNQPQHF.

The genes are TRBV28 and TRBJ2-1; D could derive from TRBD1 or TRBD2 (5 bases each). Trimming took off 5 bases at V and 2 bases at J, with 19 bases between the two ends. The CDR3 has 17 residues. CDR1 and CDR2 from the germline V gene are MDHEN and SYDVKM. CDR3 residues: CASSPLGEGLAYNEQFF. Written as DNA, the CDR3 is TGTGCCAGCAGTCCCTTAGGTGAGGGGTTGGCCTACAATGAGCAGTTCTTC.

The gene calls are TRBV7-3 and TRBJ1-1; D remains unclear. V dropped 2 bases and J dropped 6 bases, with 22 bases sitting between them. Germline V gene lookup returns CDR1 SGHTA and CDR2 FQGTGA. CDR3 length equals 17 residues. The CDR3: CASSLAGGGPSRAEAFF. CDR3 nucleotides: TGTGCCAGCAGCTTAGCAGGAGGAGGTCCCAGTCGGGCTGAAGCTTTCTTT.

In DNA, the CDR3 is TGTGCCAGCAGCTTAGCGGCGCTAGCGAATGAGCAGTTCTTC. Amino acids: CASSLAALANEQFF. The chain recombines TRBV7-9 with TRBJ2-1; maybe TRBD2 (6 bases). Germline V gene sequence: CDR1 SEHNR, CDR2 FQNEAQ (reference sequence). Deletions cut 0 bases from V and 7 bases from J, with 10 bases between. This CDR3 is 14 amino acids long.

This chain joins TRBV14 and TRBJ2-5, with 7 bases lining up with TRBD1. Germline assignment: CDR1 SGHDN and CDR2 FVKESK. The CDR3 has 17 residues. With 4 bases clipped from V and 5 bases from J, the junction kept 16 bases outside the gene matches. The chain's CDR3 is CASSPGTALLFPETQYF. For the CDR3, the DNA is TGTGCCAGCAGCCCGGGGACAGCCCTATTGTTCCCCGAGACCCAGTACTTC. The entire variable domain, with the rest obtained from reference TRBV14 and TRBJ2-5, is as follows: EAGVTQFPSHSVIEKGQTVTLRCDPISGHDNLYWYRRVMGKEIKFLLHFVKESKQDESGMPNNRFLAERTGGTYSTLKVQPAELEDSGVYFCASSPGTALLFPETQYFGPGTRLLVL.

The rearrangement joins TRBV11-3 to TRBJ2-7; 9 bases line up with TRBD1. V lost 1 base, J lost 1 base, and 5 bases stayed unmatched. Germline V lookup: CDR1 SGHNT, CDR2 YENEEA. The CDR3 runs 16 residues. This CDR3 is CASSLGGTGRSYEQYF. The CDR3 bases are TGTGCCAGCAGCTTAGGAGGGACAGGGAGATCCTACGAGCAGTACTTC.

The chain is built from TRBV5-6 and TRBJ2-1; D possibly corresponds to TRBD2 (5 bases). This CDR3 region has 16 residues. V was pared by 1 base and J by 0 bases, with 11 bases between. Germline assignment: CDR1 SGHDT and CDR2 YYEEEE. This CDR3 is CASSLYGGSSYNEQFF. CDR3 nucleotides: TGTGCCAGCAGCTTGTATGGTGGGAGCTCCTACAATGAGCAGTTCTTC.

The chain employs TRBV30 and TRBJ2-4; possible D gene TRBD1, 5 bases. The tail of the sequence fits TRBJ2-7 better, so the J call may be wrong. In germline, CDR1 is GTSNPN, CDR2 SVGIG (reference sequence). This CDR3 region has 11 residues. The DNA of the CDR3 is TGTGCCTGGGGCGCAGGGCGCGAGCAGTACTTC. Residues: CAWGAGREQYF.

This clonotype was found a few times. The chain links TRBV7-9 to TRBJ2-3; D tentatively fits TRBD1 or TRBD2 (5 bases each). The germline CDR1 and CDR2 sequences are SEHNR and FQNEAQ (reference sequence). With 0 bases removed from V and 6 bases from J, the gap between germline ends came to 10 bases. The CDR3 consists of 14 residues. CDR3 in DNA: TGTGCCAGCAGCTTAGCGGGGGTCGGGGATACGCAGTATTTT. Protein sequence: CASSLAGVGDTQYF.

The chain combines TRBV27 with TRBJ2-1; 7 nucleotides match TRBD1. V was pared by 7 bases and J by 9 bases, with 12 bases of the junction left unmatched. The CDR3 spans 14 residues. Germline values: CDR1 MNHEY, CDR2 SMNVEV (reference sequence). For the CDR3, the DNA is TGTGCCAGCACTAGACAGGGTAACATCGGTGAGCAGTTCTTC. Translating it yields CASTRQGNIGEQFF.

The CDR3 DNA sequence: TGTGCCAGCAGTTACTTGGGAAGTGGCACTGAAGCTTTCTTT. It specifies CASSYLGSGTEAFF. The V gene is TRBV6-5, the J gene TRBJ1-1; D gene unclear. CDR1 and CDR2 (germline): MNHEY, SVGAGI. The V end lost 1 base, the J end lost 4 bases, and 10 bases lay between the germline ends. This CDR3 is 14 amino acids long.

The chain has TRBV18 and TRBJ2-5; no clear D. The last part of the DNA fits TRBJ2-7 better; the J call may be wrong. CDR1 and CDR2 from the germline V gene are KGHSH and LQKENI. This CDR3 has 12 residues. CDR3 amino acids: CASSPAIDEQYF. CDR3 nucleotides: TGTGCCAGCTCACCGGCAATTGACGAGCAGTACTTC.

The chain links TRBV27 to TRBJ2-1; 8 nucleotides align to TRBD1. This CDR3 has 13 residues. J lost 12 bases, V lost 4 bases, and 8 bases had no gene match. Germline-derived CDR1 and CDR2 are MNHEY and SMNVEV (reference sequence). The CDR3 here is CASSSGQVGRQFF. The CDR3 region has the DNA TGTGCCAGCAGTTCGGGACAGGTTGGAAGGCAGTTCTTC.

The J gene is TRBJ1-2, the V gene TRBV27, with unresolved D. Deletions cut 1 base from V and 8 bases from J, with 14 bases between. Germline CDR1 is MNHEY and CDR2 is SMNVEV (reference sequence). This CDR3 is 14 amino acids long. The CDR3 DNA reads TGTGCCAGCAGTTTATATAGTGCATTCAACGGCTACACCTTC. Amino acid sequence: CASSLYSAFNGYTF.

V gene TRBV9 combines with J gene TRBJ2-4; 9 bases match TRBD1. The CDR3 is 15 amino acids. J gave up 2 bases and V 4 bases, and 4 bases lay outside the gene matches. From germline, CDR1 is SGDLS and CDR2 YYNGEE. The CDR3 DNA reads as TGTGCCAGCAGCCCTGGACAGGGGACCAAAAACATTCAGTACTTC. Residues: CASSPGQGTKNIQYF.

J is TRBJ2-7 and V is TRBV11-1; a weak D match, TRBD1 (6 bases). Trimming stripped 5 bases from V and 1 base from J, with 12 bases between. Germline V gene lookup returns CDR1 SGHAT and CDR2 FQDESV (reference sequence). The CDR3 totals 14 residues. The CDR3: CASSPQGSSYEQYF. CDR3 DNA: TGTGCCAGCAGCCCCCAGGGGAGTTCCTACGAGCAGTACTTC. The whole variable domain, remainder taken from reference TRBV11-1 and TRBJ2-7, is EAEVAQSPRYKITEKSQAVAFWCDPISGHATLYWYRQILGQGPELLVQFQDESVVDDSQLPKDRFSAERLKGVDSTLKIQPAELGDSAMYLCASSPQGSSYEQYFGPGTRLTVT.

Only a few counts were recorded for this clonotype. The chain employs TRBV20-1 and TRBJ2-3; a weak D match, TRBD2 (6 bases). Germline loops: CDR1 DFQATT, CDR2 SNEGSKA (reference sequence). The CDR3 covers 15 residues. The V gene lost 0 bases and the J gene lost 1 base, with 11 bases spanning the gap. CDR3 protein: CSARDFRGGTDTQYF. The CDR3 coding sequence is TGCAGTGCTAGAGATTTTCGCGGGGGCACAGATACGCAGTATTTT.

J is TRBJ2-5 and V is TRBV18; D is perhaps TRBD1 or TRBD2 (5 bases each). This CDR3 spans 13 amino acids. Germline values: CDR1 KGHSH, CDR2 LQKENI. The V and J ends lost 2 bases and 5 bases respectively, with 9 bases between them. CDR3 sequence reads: CASSPGTGETQYF. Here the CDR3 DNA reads TGTGCCAGCTCACCAGGGACGGGGGAGACCCAGTACTTC.

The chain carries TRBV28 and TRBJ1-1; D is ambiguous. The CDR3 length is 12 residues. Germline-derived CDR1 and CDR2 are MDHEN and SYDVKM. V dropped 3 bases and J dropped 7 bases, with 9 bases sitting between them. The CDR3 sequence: CASSFRPREAFF. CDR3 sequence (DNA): TGTGCCAGCAGTTTCCGTCCCCGTGAAGCTTTCTTT.

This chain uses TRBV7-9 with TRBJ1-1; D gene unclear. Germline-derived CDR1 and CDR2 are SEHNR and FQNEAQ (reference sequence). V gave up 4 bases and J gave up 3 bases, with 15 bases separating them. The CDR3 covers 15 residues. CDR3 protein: CASSSPPRRHTEAFF. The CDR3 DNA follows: TGTGCCAGCAGCTCCCCCCCGAGAAGACACACTGAAGCTTTCTTT. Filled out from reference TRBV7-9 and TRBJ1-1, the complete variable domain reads DTGVSQNPRHKITKRGQNVTFRCDPISEHNRLYWYRQTLGQGPEFLTYFQNEAQLEKSRLLSDRFSAERPKGSFSTLEIQRTEQGDSAMYLCASSSPPRRHTEAFFGQGTRLTVV.